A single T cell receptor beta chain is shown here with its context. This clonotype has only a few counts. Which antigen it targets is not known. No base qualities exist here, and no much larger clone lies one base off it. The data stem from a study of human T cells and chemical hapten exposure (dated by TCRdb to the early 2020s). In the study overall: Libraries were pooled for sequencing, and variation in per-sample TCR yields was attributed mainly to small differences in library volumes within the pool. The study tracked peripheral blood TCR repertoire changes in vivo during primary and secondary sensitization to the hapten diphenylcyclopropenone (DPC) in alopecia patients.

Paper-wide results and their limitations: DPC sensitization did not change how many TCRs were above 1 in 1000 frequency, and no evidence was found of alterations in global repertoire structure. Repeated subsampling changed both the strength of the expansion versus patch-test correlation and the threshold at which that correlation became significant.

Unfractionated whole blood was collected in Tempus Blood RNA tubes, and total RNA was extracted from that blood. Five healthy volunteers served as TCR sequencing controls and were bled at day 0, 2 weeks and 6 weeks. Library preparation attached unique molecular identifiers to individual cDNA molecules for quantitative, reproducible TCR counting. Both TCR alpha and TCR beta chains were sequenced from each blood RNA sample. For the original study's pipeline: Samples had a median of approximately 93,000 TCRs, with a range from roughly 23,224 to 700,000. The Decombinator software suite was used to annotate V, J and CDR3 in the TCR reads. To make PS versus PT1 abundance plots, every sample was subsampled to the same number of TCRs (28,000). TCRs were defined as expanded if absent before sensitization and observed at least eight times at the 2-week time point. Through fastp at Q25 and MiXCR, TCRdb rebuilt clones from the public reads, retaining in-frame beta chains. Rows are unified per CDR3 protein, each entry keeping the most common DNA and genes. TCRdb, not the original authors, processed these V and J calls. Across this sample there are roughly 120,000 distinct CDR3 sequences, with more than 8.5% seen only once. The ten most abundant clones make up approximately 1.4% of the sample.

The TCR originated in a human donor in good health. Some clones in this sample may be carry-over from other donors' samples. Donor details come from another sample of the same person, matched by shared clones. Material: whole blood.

At the DNA level, the sequence is TGTGCCAGCAGCCAAGATCGGACCGCAGCTGCTAACACTGAAGCTTTCTTT. This translates into CASSQDRTAAANTEAFF. The chain was built from TRBV4-2 and TRBJ1-1; the D gene assignment is ambiguous. Reading the germline V gene gives CDR1 LGHNA and CDR2 YNFKEQ. There are 17 amino acids in the CDR3, from cysteine to phenylalanine inclusive. Only CDR3 DNA remains: 51 bases, in frame from the first base. Trimming at the junction amounts to 0 bases on V and 2 bases on J, and the germline ends lie 16 bases apart.